This T cell receptor (beta chain) appears in the sequencing data of a study of regulatory T cells in long-lasting Graves disease. This clonotype was observed many times. Time point meaning: newly diagnosed GD, antithyroid drugs for less than 3 months. RNA from PBMCs was the source of the TCR library. The CDR3 has 12 amino acids. The V gene's germline CDR1 is MDHEN and CDR2 SYDVKM. V shed 8 bases and J 7 bases; nucleotides not matched to a gene: 5. TCR beta libraries were built with iRepertoire HTBI primers and Arm-PCR of CDR3 regions. Each CDR3 protein is one row after TCRdb ran MiXCR on the multiplex PCR reads. The sample includes around 480,000 distinct CDR3 sequences, roughly 16% of them seen just once. This sample also appeared in a second study, on T cells in Graves' hyperthyroidism and ophthalmopathy.

This sequence joins TRBV28 and TRBJ1-5, with 7 bases that match TRBD1. The source material was peripheral blood mononuclear cells (PBMCs), sampled at new diagnosis, from a patient treated with antithyroid drugs. This sequence was found in a man aged 40-50 years with Graves disease. The CDR3 region is CASGTESQPQHF. The CDR3 DNA reads TGTGCCAGCGGGACAGAAAGCCAGCCCCAGCATTTT.